This T cell receptor beta chain comes out of a study of T cell responses to AZD1222 COVID-19 vaccine. Study results and limitations: Reportedly, nearly half the spike-specific TCRs target unmutated variant regions. CD4 TCRs covered the whole spike, strongest at regions 160-218 and 743-854. All repertoire sampling was performed exclusively after the peak T cell response.

Pooling of second doses given at about 4 or about 12 weeks was done. To note about this clone: The antigen remains unidentified.

Sequencing used immunoSEQ multiplex PCR; TCRdb keeps in-frame clones, though not all of them. Of about 160,000 clones in the sample, 94% were seen once. The germline V gene has CDR1 MGHRA and CDR2 YSYEKL. The CDR3 totals 16 residues. V trimming: 4 bases; J trimming: 1 base; junction bases outside the gene matches: 6. This TCR came from an adult who received the AZD1222 COVID-19 vaccine. J is TRBJ2-5 and V is TRBV4-1; TRBD2 matches at 10 bases. The sequencing here drew on peripheral blood, taken 28 days after the second AZD1222 dose. This chain's CDR3 is CASSRVIAGGQETQYF. CDR3 bases: TGCGCCAGCAGCCGGGTTATAGCGGGAGGCCAAGAGACCCAGTACTTC.